Presented here are 9 T cell receptor beta chains from one specimen sequenced in a study of blood T cells in healthy people across ages. A J-beta primer mix and a sample-barcoded 5' primer were used in a second PCR of about 6 to 12 cycles. One entry per CDR3 protein, called by TCRdb with MiXCR from the 5' RACE reads. The table has about 380,000 distinct CDR3 sequences, more than 45% seen once. The material sequenced was blood. These receptors all come from a man in his 60s in good health.

A single count supports this clonotype. This chain connects TRBV6-1 to TRBJ2-1; 7 nucleotides line up with TRBD1. Looked up from germline, CDR1 is MNHNS and CDR2 is SASEGT. The CDR3 has 13 residues. V trimming: 4 bases; J trimming: 8 bases; junction bases outside the gene matches: 5. CDR3 loop: CASSGDRADEQFF. CDR3 DNA: TGTGCCAGCAGTGGCGACAGGGCCGATGAGCAGTTCTTC.

As to this clonotype: The junction and the germline gene differ at one end; a read error may be behind it. The chain joins TRBV6-2 or TRBV6-3 to TRBJ2-7; D gene uncertain. The CDR3 contains 13 residues. From germline, CDR1 is MNHEY and CDR2 SVGEGT. DNA of the CDR3: TGTGCCACCATGACCCCCGCAATCTACAAGCAGTACTTC. It codes for CATMTPAIYKQYF.

This clonotype came up a few times. The V gene is TRBV6-6, the J gene TRBJ2-7; 10 bases align to TRBD1. Germline V gives CDR1 MNHNY, CDR2 SVGAGI (reference sequence). Germline trimming cut 5 bases from V and 3 bases from J; bases unmatched to any gene: 7. This CDR3 has 15 amino acids. CDR3 sequence: CASSTGTGANYEQYF. CDR3 DNA sequence: TGTGCCAGCAGTACCGGGACAGGGGCGAACTACGAGCAGTACTTC.

The chain carries TRBV6-1 and TRBJ2-1; no reliable D call. Germline CDR1 is MNHNS and CDR2 is SASEGT. The CDR3 totals 17 residues. The V end was cut by 4 bases, the J end by 0 bases, with 16 bases between. CDR3 DNA sequence: TGTGCCAGCAGTGGAGGACCCCGTACTCGCTCCTACAATGAGCAGTTCTTC. Translation: CASSGGPRTRSYNEQFF.

This clonotype was seen only once. The chain combines TRBV7-9 with TRBJ2-1; 9 bases are a match to TRBD2. Trimming cost V 2 bases and J 5 bases; bases outside gene matches: 7. This CDR3 contains 16 residues. The V gene's germline CDR1 is SEHNR and CDR2 FQNEAQ (reference sequence). This CDR3 is CASSLRSSGENNEQFF. In DNA, the CDR3 is TGTGCCAGCAGCTTACGATCTAGCGGGGAGAACAATGAGCAGTTCTTC.

The chain couples TRBV13 to TRBJ1-1; 7 bases align to TRBD1. V trimming: 4 bases; J trimming: 2 bases; junction bases outside the gene matches: 4. Germline V gene lookup returns CDR1 PRHDT and CDR2 FYEKMQ (reference sequence). This CDR3 spans 14 amino acids. CDR3 nucleotide sequence: TGTGCCAGCAGCTCCAGGGGGTTTAACACTGAAGCTTTCTTT. Protein: CASSSRGFNTEAFF.

The chain employs TRBV6-1 and TRBJ2-5; D is perhaps TRBD2 (6 bases). Germline V lookup: CDR1 MNHNS, CDR2 SASEGT. CDR3 length: 13 residues. The germline V and J ends were trimmed by 6 bases and 11 bases, with 19 bases remaining between them. This CDR3 is CASRKGLHNEQYF. The CDR3 DNA follows: TGTGCCAGCAGGAAGGGACTCCACAATGAGCAGTACTTC.

Many counts were recorded for this clonotype. The chain is built from TRBV4-2 and TRBJ2-5, with D unclear. The CDR3 sequence is 14 residues long. CDR1 and CDR2 from the germline V gene are LGHNA and YNFKEQ. The germline V and J ends were trimmed by 1 base and 5 bases, with 11 bases remaining between them. The CDR3 DNA reads as TGTGCCAGCAGCCAAGCCGGGCCCGGGGAGACCCAGTACTTC. It specifies CASSQAGPGETQYF.

Worth noting for this clonotype: This sequence may be a read error, since a much larger clone differs from it by one base. The chain uses TRBV11-2 and TRBJ2-1; maybe TRBD1 (5 bases). The J call may be mistaken, given a closer DNA end match to TRBJ2-7. The CDR3 contains 15 residues. CDR1 is SGHAT, CDR2 FQNNGV, per germline. The CDR3 loop reads CASSLVQGTYNEQYF. The CDR3 DNA sequence: TGTGCCAGCAGCTTAGTCCAGGGAACCTACAATGAGCAGTACTTC.